This passage covers 30 T cell receptor beta chains from one sample sequenced in a study of T cells in Graves' hyperthyroidism and ophthalmopathy. The source material, RNA transcripts, was used to amplify TCR beta CDR3 regions. The primer set for the first-round RT-PCR of the TCR CDR3 was HTBI. TCRdb used MiXCR to reprocess the multiplex PCR reads, holding one entry per CDR3 protein. This table holds roughly 420,000 distinct CDR3 sequences, roughly 13% found once. Specimen: blood. The receptors originated from a woman in her late teens or twenties with Graves' hyperthyroidism.

This clonotype has only a few counts. The J gene is TRBJ2-1, the V gene TRBV20-1; TRBD2 agrees at 8 bases. Germline CDR1 is DFQATT and CDR2 is SNEGSKA (reference sequence). With V trimmed by 2 bases and J by 15 bases, 6 bases remained unmatched. CDR3 length equals 11 residues. CDR3 residues: CSARTGTSPFF. CDR3 bases: TGCAGTGCTAGAACCGGGACTAGTCCGTTCTTC.

This clonotype was recorded at least ten times. The chain combines TRBV5-1 with TRBJ1-2; D is possibly TRBD1 (6 bases). V was pared by 4 bases and J by 0 bases, with 13 bases between. Germline values: CDR1 SGHRS, CDR2 YFSETQ. CDR3 length equals 15 residues. The CDR3, as DNA: TGCGCCAGCAGCACGCTGACAGGCTCTAACTATGGCTACACCTTC. Translated, it gives CASSTLTGSNYGYTF.

This clonotype came up many times. The J gene is TRBJ2-1, the V gene TRBV9; 8 bases map to TRBD1. V gave up 0 bases and J gave up 4 bases; unmatched junction bases: 12. Germline V gene data show CDR1 as SGDLS and CDR2 as YYNGEE. This CDR3 region has 18 residues. The CDR3 nucleotides read TGTGCCAGCAGCGTAGCGTTGCCAGGGACAGGTGGTTACAATGAGCAGTTCTTC. Its protein is CASSVALPGTGGYNEQFF.

V gene TRBV25-1 combines with J gene TRBJ2-3; 9 bases map to TRBD2. The junction had 3 bases not matched to a gene; V was cut back by 1 base and J by 1 base. This CDR3 contains 16 residues. From germline, CDR1 is MGHDK and CDR2 SYGVNS. CDR3 DNA sequence: TGTGCCAGCAGTGAATCGGGACTAGCAGGCACAGATACGCAGTATTTT. Its translation is CASSESGLAGTDTQYF.

This clonotype was detected many times. The rearrangement uses TRBV5-1 and TRBJ2-1; D perhaps matches TRBD2 (7 bases). V was trimmed by 5 bases and J by 5 bases, leaving 17 bases between them. Germline CDR1 reads SGHRS; CDR2 reads YFSETQ. The CDR3 runs 15 residues. For the CDR3, the DNA is TGCGCCAGCAGAGCGGGACAATCCCCGAACAATGAGCAGTTCTTC. Encoded protein: CASRAGQSPNNEQFF.

This clonotype was recorded at least ten times. V and J are TRBV20-1 and TRBJ2-2, with D possibly matching TRBD2 (6 bases). Trimming took 3 bases from V and 7 from J, leaving 6 bases between them. CDR3 length equals 11 residues. Germline V gives CDR1 DFQATT, CDR2 SNEGSKA (reference sequence). CDR3: CSARGGGELFF. The CDR3 region has the DNA TGCAGTGCTAGGGGAGGCGGGGAGCTGTTTTTT.

This clonotype has at least ten counts. The chain recombines TRBV24-1 with TRBJ2-1; D is ambiguous. V dropped 4 bases and J dropped 13 bases, with 13 bases sitting between them. The CDR3 is 12 amino acids. Germline CDR1 KGHDR, CDR2 SFDVKD. The CDR3 spells CATSETGLSQFF. In DNA form, the CDR3 reads TGTGCCACCAGTGAAACCGGGCTTAGTCAGTTCTTC.

This clonotype was recorded at least ten times. V is TRBV28 and J is TRBJ1-1; D possibly corresponds to TRBD1 (6 bases). This CDR3 region has 14 residues. The ends were cut back, 2 bases at V and 2 bases at J, with 9 bases in the middle. Per germline, CDR1 MDHEN and CDR2 SYDVKM. The CDR3 region is CASSLGTPNTEAFF. In DNA, the CDR3 is TGTGCCAGCAGTTTAGGGACACCTAACACTGAAGCTTTCTTT.

This clonotype was counted only a few times. The chain is built from TRBV12-3 or TRBV12-4 and TRBJ2-1; TRBD1 matches 8 bases. The CDR3 covers 13 residues. V dropped 5 bases and J dropped 9; count of bases not matched to a gene: 6. The CDR3 sequence is CASSRAGGSEQFF. The CDR3 nucleotides are TGTGCCAGCAGTCGGGCAGGGGGCAGTGAGCAGTTCTTC.

At least ten counts were recorded for this clonotype. The V call is TRBV2, the J call TRBJ2-2, with 11 positions matching TRBD2. The V gene end was trimmed by 2 bases and the J gene end by 8 bases; junction bases not matched to a gene: 1. Germline assignment: CDR1 SNHLY and CDR2 FYNNEI. CDR3 length: 14 amino acids. The CDR3 region is CASSETSGSGELFF. For the CDR3, the DNA is TGTGCCAGCAGTGAAACTAGCGGGAGTGGGGAGCTGTTTTTT.

The chain joins TRBV19 to TRBJ1-1; 8 bases fit TRBD1. This CDR3 has 12 amino acids. Trimming at V came to 9 bases and at J to 4 bases, leaving 4 bases not matched to a gene. Germline values: CDR1 LNHDA, CDR2 SQIVND (reference sequence). In nucleotides, the CDR3 is TGTGCCAGCCAGGGGGCGAGCACTGAAGCTTTCTTT. It is translated as CASQGASTEAFF.

The chain links TRBV4-3 to TRBJ2-1, with 9 bases matching TRBD2. The CDR3 is 17 amino acids. Per germline, CDR1 LGHNA and CDR2 YSLEER. With V trimmed by 0 bases and J by 4 bases, 7 bases remained unmatched. As DNA, the CDR3 is TGCGCCAGCAGCCAAGATTACCGCGGGAGGGTTTACAATGAGCAGTTCTTC. Its translation is CASSQDYRGRVYNEQFF.

This clonotype was counted at least ten times. V usage is TRBV7-4 and J usage is TRBJ1-1; TRBD1 matches at 12 bases. J lost 3 bases, V lost 5 bases, and 7 bases had no gene match. The CDR3 runs to 16 residues. Germline assignment: CDR1 SGHVT and CDR2 SQSDAQ. Here the CDR3 reads CASSPGTGGADTEAFF. The CDR3 nucleotides are TGTGCCAGCAGCCCCGGGACAGGGGGCGCGGACACTGAAGCTTTCTTT.

The chain carries TRBV6-1 and TRBJ2-3, with a tentative D call TRBD1 (6 bases). The CDR3 extends over 12 amino acids. Trimming removed 6 bases at V and 8 bases at J, with 12 bases between. CDR1 MNHNS and CDR2 SASEGT come from the germline V gene. CDR3 DNA: TGTGCCAGCAGCCAAATAGGGGGTACGCAGTATTTT. It codes for CASSQIGGTQYF.

A few counts support this clonotype. The genes are TRBV5-1 and TRBJ1-2; weak D call: TRBD1 (5 bases). Germline CDR1 reads SGHRS; CDR2 reads YFSETQ. With 0 bases removed from V and 5 bases from J, the gap between germline ends came to 14 bases. The CDR3 loop spans 15 amino acids. The CDR3 DNA sequence: TGCGCCAGCAGCTTGGGGGGAATTTCAGGGTATGGCTACACCTTC. This sequence encodes CASSLGGISGYGYTF.

With regard to this clonotype: Possible read error: a much larger clone is one base away. The chain couples TRBV6-1 to TRBJ2-2, with D tentatively TRBD1 (6 bases). Looked up from germline, CDR1 is MNHNS and CDR2 is SASEGT. The CDR3 has 17 residues. The CDR3 DNA sequence: TGTGCCAGCAGCCAACGGAGCCTCTCTGGGGGCACCGGGGAGCTGCTTTTT. Translating gives CASSQRSLSGGTGELLF.

Ten or more counts support this clonotype. This rearrangement joins TRBV11-2 to TRBJ2-5; no definite D call. Germline V gene sequence: CDR1 SGHAT, CDR2 FQNNGV. Trimming removed 5 bases at V and 5 bases at J, with 15 bases between. The CDR3 runs 14 residues. The CDR3 loop reads CASSQGPVRETQYF. The CDR3 nucleotides are TGTGCCAGCAGCCAAGGACCCGTTCGGGAGACCCAGTACTTC. Drawing the rest from reference TRBV11-2 and TRBJ2-5, the complete variable domain is EAGVAQSPRYKIIEKRQSVAFWCNPISGHATLYWYQQILGQGPKLLIQFQNNGVVDDSQLPKDRFSAERLKGVDSTLKIQPAKLEDSAVYLCASSQGPVRETQYFGPGTRLLVL.

In its sample, this clonotype was seen a few times. A much more abundant neighbour one base away suggests this may be a read error. The conserved phenylalanine or tryptophan normally closing the CDR3 is absent here, so this likely arose from a read error. The rearrangement joins TRBV20-1 to TRBJ1-5; perhaps TRBD1 as D (6 bases). Germline assignment: CDR1 DFQATT and CDR2 SNEGSKA (reference sequence). Trimming left V 1 base short and J 3 bases short, with 13 bases between. The CDR3 is 15 amino acids. The CDR3 sequence is CSARGGQNFNQPQHL. The CDR3, as DNA: TGCAGTGCTAGAGGAGGACAGAATTTCAATCAGCCCCAGCATCTT.

This clonotype was seen many times. The chain links TRBV12-3 or TRBV12-4 to TRBJ2-5; 10 bases map to TRBD1. Trimming at V came to 6 bases and at J to 5 bases, leaving 9 bases not matched to a gene. CDR3 length: 15 amino acids. Written as DNA, the CDR3 is TGTGCCAGCAGCCGGGGGGGACAGGGGCGCGAGACCCAGTACTTC. Protein: CASSRGGQGRETQYF.

There are many counts of this clonotype. The chain uses TRBV12-3 or TRBV12-4 and TRBJ2-5; 8 bases are shared with TRBD2. The CDR3 is 14 amino acids. Unmatched junction bases numbered 10, after V lost 7 bases and J lost 6 bases. The CDR3 DNA follows: TGTGCCAGCACCTTGACTAGCGCCGCACAGACCCAGTACTTC. Its protein product is CASTLTSAAQTQYF.

This clonotype appeared many times. The chain employs TRBV7-9 and TRBJ2-5, with 7 bases matching TRBD2. CDR3 length equals 15 residues. Per germline, CDR1 SEHNR and CDR2 FQNEAQ (reference sequence). The ends lost 5 bases at V and 1 base at J; junction bases unmatched: 7. CDR3 region: CASSTPSGFQETQYF. The CDR3 coding sequence is TGTGCCAGCAGCACACCTAGCGGATTCCAAGAGACCCAGTACTTC.

This clonotype has ten or more counts. The genes are TRBV27 and TRBJ2-3; TRBD2 agrees at 10 bases. The CDR3 sequence is 14 residues long. Germline V CDR1 and CDR2: MNHEY, SMNVEV (reference sequence). V gave up 3 bases and J gave up 5 bases; unmatched junction bases: 2. DNA for the CDR3: TGTGCCAGCAGTTTTAGCGGGAGGCAAGATACGCAGTATTTT. Its protein is CASSFSGRQDTQYF.

There are many counts of this clonotype. The chain employs TRBV20-1 and TRBJ2-1, with 8 nucleotides matching TRBD2. The CDR3 totals 13 residues. V gave up 4 bases and J gave up 11 bases; unmatched junction bases: 10. Germline CDR1 and CDR2: DFQATT and SNEGSKA (reference sequence). CDR3 protein: CSANNPGGFKQFF. CDR3 DNA sequence: TGCAGTGCTAACAACCCGGGAGGGTTTAAGCAGTTCTTC.

The chain links TRBV6-2 or TRBV6-3 to TRBJ2-1; perhaps D is TRBD1 or TRBD2 (5 bases each). Between the trimmed V and J ends, which lost 0 bases and 3 bases, there was a span of 18 bases. The CDR3 totals 18 residues. Germline V gene data show CDR1 as MNHEY and CDR2 as SVGEGT. The DNA for the CDR3 is TGTGCCAGCAGTTACTCCCGGGACGGCCTGCCTATCTACAATGAGCAGTTCTTC. This codes for CASSYSRDGLPIYNEQFF.

This clonotype occurred a few times. It may be a read error: a sequence one base away is much more abundant. The chain uses TRBV7-2 and TRBJ2-7; either TRBD1 or TRBD2 may supply D (7 bases each). Germline V CDR1 and CDR2: SGHTA, FQGNSA. The CDR3 spans 16 residues. DNA of the CDR3: TGTGCCGGCAGCTTAGAGGCAGGGGGGGTTTTATACGAGCAGTACTTC. Translation: CAGSLEAGGVLYEQYF.

The gene calls are TRBV14 and TRBJ2-2, with 8 positions matching TRBD1. The V segment lost 4 bases and the J segment 0 bases; nucleotides outside the gene matches: 4. CDR3 length: 16 residues. Germline V gene lookup returns CDR1 SGHDN and CDR2 FVKESK. This chain's CDR3 is CASSRQGPSNTGELFF. The DNA for the CDR3 is TGTGCCAGCAGCCGACAGGGGCCGTCGAACACCGGGGAGCTGTTTTTT. The variable domain in full, with the rest retrieved from reference TRBV14 and TRBJ2-2, is EAGVTQFPSHSVIEKGQTVTLRCDPISGHDNLYWYRRVMGKEIKFLLHFVKESKQDESGMPNNRFLAERTGGTYSTLKVQPAELEDSGVYFCASSRQGPSNTGELFFGEGSRLTVL.

Regarding this clonotype: A much more abundant neighbour one base away suggests this may be a read error. V is TRBV24-1 and J is TRBJ2-1; D assignment may be TRBD1 or TRBD2 (6 bases each). Trimming pared 4 bases from V and 5 bases from J, leaving 20 bases between. Germline V CDR1 and CDR2: KGHDR, SFDVKD. The CDR3 extends over 17 amino acids. CDR3 DNA: TGTGCCACCAGTGAGTCCCGCCGGGGGCAGGTGCACAATGAGCAGTTCTTC. This gives the protein CATSESRRGQVHNEQFF.

The V and J genes are TRBV20-1 and TRBJ2-1; 10 bases align to TRBD2. Germline assignment: CDR1 DFQATT and CDR2 SNEGSKA (reference sequence). V dropped 0 bases and J dropped 6; count of bases not matched to a gene: 11. The CDR3 consists of 17 residues. CDR3 in amino acids: CSARDYTRTSGTNEQFF. The CDR3 bases are TGCAGTGCTAGAGATTACACCCGAACTAGCGGGACCAATGAGCAGTTCTTC.

This clonotype was found many times. The CDR3 loop is CASSLVTSGRTEQYF. The DNA for the CDR3 is TGTGCCAGCAGTTTAGTAACTAGCGGGAGGACCGAGCAGTACTTC. J is TRBJ2-7 and V is TRBV28; TRBD2 agrees at 12 bases. This CDR3 region has 15 residues. Germline lookup yields CDR1 MDHEN and CDR2 SYDVKM. V shed 2 bases, J shed 6 bases, and the junction held 5 bases outside the gene matches.

This clonotype appeared many times. This rearrangement joins TRBV30 to TRBJ2-3; 11 nucleotides match TRBD1. CDR3 length: 14 amino acids. CDR1 and CDR2 (germline): GTSNPN, SVGIG (reference sequence). V lost 3 bases to trimming and J lost 5 bases; unmatched junction nucleotides: 4. The CDR3 DNA is TGTGCCTGGAGCGAGGGGACAGGGGGAGATACGCAGTATTTT. Protein sequence: CAWSEGTGGDTQYF.